Below, 9 T cell receptor beta chains from the same sample are listed, as sequenced in a study of blood T cell repertoires in COVID-19. TCRdb's copy holds only in-frame clones and misses some; the assay was immunoSEQ multiplex PCR. The table records 150,000 or so clones, approximately 88% of them present only once. Sequencing was carried out using peripheral blood. The receptors originated from a man in his fifties or sixties with acute or convalescent COVID-19.

With regard to this clone: This specimen includes other DNA sequences encoding the same CDR3. The chain carries TRBV27 and TRBJ2-6; tentatively, D is TRBD1 (6 bases). The CDR3 consists of 15 residues. The germline CDR1 and CDR2 sequences are MNHEY and SMNVEV (reference sequence). V lost 3 bases and J 2 bases, leaving 8 bases between the germline ends. The CDR3 loop reads CASSFRTAGANVLTF. CDR3 bases: TGTGCCAGCAGTTTTCGGACAGCTGGGGCCAACGTCCTGACTTTC.

The genes are TRBV28 and TRBJ1-1; 9 bases fit TRBD1. This CDR3 comprises 17 residues. CDR1 and CDR2 from the germline V gene are MDHEN and SYDVKM. V was pared by 5 bases and J by 5 bases, with 15 bases of the junction left unmatched. CDR3 sequence (DNA): TGTGCCAGCAGTCCAGCCGGGACAGGGACAATATGGACTGAAGCTTTCTTT. Its protein is CASSPAGTGTIWTEAFF.

This clone was counted once. The V and J genes are TRBV5-1 and TRBJ1-1; D gene ambiguous. The V gene lost 1 base and the J gene lost 3 bases, with 19 bases spanning the gap. The CDR3 covers 17 residues. CDR1 and CDR2 (germline): SGHRS, YFSETQ. CDR3 sequence reads: CASSLRSRPGGYTEAFF. CDR3 bases: TGCGCCAGCAGCTTGAGATCCCGGCCGGGAGGGTACACTGAAGCTTTCTTT.

The chain uses TRBV2 and TRBJ1-1, with 9 bases that match TRBD1. Per germline, CDR1 SNHLY and CDR2 FYNNEI. The CDR3 runs 12 residues. V gave up 4 bases and J gave up 6 bases; unmatched junction bases: 0. CDR3 loop: CASSGDRAEAFF. Written as DNA, the CDR3 is TGTGCCAGCAGTGGGGACAGGGCTGAAGCTTTCTTT.

The chain joins TRBV2 to TRBJ2-4; 8 positions match TRBD2. Germline V lookup: CDR1 SNHLY, CDR2 FYNNEI. This CDR3 is built from 14 residues. The V and J ends lost 7 bases and 5 bases, in that order; junction bases with no gene match: 7. Here the CDR3 reads CASTRSGSENIQYF. CDR3 nucleotides: TGTGCCAGCACCCGAAGCGGGAGCGAAAACATTCAGTACTTC.

The rearrangement joins TRBV9 to TRBJ1-2; unclear D gene. Trimming removed 4 bases from V and 4 bases from J, with 14 bases in between. CDR1 SGDLS and CDR2 YYNGEE come from the germline V gene. The CDR3 has 14 amino acids. CDR3 DNA: TGTGCCAGCAGCCCATTGGGCAGCTTCTATGGCTACACCTTC. Its protein is CASSPLGSFYGYTF.

This chain connects TRBV7-6 to TRBJ1-5; D not certain. The CDR3 loop spans 13 amino acids. Germline CDR1 SGHVS, CDR2 FNYEAQ. V dropped 5 bases and J dropped 5 bases, with 10 bases sitting between them. CDR3 in amino acids: CASSPTVYQPQHF. CDR3 DNA: TGTGCCAGCAGCCCCACAGTTTATCAGCCCCAGCATTTT.

J is TRBJ1-1 and V is TRBV6-6; 8 nucleotides line up with TRBD1. Per germline, CDR1 MNHNY and CDR2 SVGAGI (reference sequence). The CDR3 is 14 residues long. The J segment lost 2 bases and the V segment lost 6 bases, leaving 5 bases of the junction unmatched. The CDR3 loop reads CASSPQGANTEAFF. In DNA form, the CDR3 reads TGTGCCAGCAGCCCGCAGGGGGCTAACACTGAAGCTTTCTTT.

The chain carries TRBV9 and TRBJ2-6, with D maybe TRBD1 (6 bases). This CDR3 region has 15 residues. Germline loops: CDR1 SGDLS, CDR2 YYNGEE. V was clipped by 0 bases and J by 4 bases, with 8 bases between them. CDR3 in amino acids: CASSVGGRGANVLTF. The CDR3 region has the DNA TGTGCCAGCAGCGTAGGGGGGCGAGGGGCCAACGTCCTGACTTTC.